The 30 T cell receptor beta chains in this list originate from one sample, sequenced in a study of T-cell reconstitution after alpha-beta-depleted transplantation in children. TCRbeta library construction was performed incorporating unique molecular identifiers. TCRdb re-called the PCR reads with MiXCR, one entry per CDR3 protein. The sample carries more than 200,000 distinct CDR3 sequences, approximately 19% recorded once. The sequenced sample was PBMCs, mostly from graft donor cells, obtained 360 days after TCRalphabeta/CD19-depleted stem cell transplant. Receptors originate from a male patient between 2 and 15 years old who had a stem cell transplant for acute lymphoblastic leukemia, so the T cells may come from the graft donor.

The V gene is TRBV6-4, the J gene TRBJ1-5, with 7 bases matching TRBD1. The trim removed 0 bases at V and 0 bases at J, leaving 11 bases unmatched. CDR3 length equals 19 residues. CDR1 is MRHNA and CDR2 is SNTAGT in the germline V gene. The CDR3 nucleotides are TGTGCCAGCAGTGACTCGTCCCGGGACAGACCTAATAGCAATCAGCCCCAGCATTTT. Residues: CASSDSSRDRPNSNQPQHF.

This clonotype was counted a few times. This chain joins TRBV15 and TRBJ2-1, with a tentative D call TRBD2 (6 bases). The CDR3 totals 12 residues. The V gene lost 5 bases and the J gene lost 12 bases, with 14 bases spanning the gap. The germline gives CDR1 LNHNV, CDR2 YYDKDF (reference sequence). In DNA form, the CDR3 reads TGTGCCACCAGCGGGGGGACTCCCACGCAGTTCTTC. Amino acid sequence: CATSGGTPTQFF. Full variable domain (rest looked up from reference TRBV15 and TRBJ2-1): DAMVIQNPRYQVTQFGKPVTLSCSQTLNHNVMYWYQQKSSQAPKLLFHYYDKDFNNEADTPDNFQSRRPNTSFCFLDIRSPGLGDTAMYLCATSGGTPTQFFGPGTRLTVL.

The rearrangement links TRBV7-2 to TRBJ2-5; the match to TRBD2 covers 11 bases. V gave up 0 bases and J gave up 1 base; unmatched junction bases: 1. The CDR3 spans 16 residues. CDR1 is SGHTA, CDR2 FQGNSA, per germline. The CDR3 is CASSLALAGGQETQYF. The DNA for the CDR3 is TGTGCCAGCAGCTTAGCGCTAGCGGGGGGCCAAGAGACCCAGTACTTC.

This clonotype was detected only a few times. V and J are TRBV7-9 and TRBJ1-1; D uncertain. This CDR3 has 16 residues. V lost 0 bases and J 8 bases, leaving 19 bases between the germline ends. The germline CDR1 and CDR2 sequences are SEHNR and FQNEAQ (reference sequence). The CDR3 nucleotides read TGTGCCAGCAGCTTAGCGGGATCGGCGGGGAGTCCCGAAGCTTTCTTT. Translated: CASSLAGSAGSPEAFF. The complete variable domain, with remaining parts taken from reference TRBV7-9 and TRBJ1-1, reads DTGVSQNPRHKITKRGQNVTFRCDPISEHNRLYWYRQTLGQGPEFLTYFQNEAQLEKSRLLSDRFSAERPKGSFSTLEIQRTEQGDSAMYLCASSLAGSAGSPEAFFGQGTRLTVV.

A few counts support this clonotype. The chain links TRBV2 to TRBJ1-5; possible D gene TRBD1, 5 bases. CDR3 size: 15 residues. V was shortened by 3 bases and J by 6 bases, with 15 bases between the two germline ends. Germline CDR1 SNHLY, CDR2 FYNNEI. As DNA, the CDR3 is TGTGCCAGCAGTGAGTCAGGGCGGGCCGGTCAGCCCCAGCATTTT. Encoded protein: CASSESGRAGQPQHF.

This clonotype was picked up a small number of times. The chain uses TRBV12-3 or TRBV12-4 and TRBJ2-7; D gene unclear. V was trimmed by 6 bases and J by 2 bases, leaving 11 bases between them. CDR3 length: 13 amino acids. For the CDR3, the DNA is TGTGCCAGCAGCCCGTATGGGACCTACGAGCAGTACTTC. It translates to CASSPYGTYEQYF.

The chain employs TRBV20-1 and TRBJ1-1, with 9 bases lining up with TRBD1. This CDR3 has 14 residues. Germline loops: CDR1 DFQATT, CDR2 SNEGSKA (reference sequence). With 4 bases clipped from V and 1 base from J, the junction kept 4 bases outside the gene matches. CDR3 coding DNA: TGCAGTGCTATAGACAGGGGGAGGAACACTGAAGCTTTCTTT. It yields the protein CSAIDRGRNTEAFF.

The chain is built from TRBV9 and TRBJ2-7, with D tentatively TRBD2 (7 bases). V was trimmed by 0 bases and J by 0 bases, leaving 13 bases between them. This CDR3 is 16 amino acids long. Germline CDR1 reads SGDLS; CDR2 reads YYNGEE. This chain's CDR3 is CASSVGGGPSSYEQYF. The CDR3 DNA is TGTGCCAGCAGCGTAGGCGGGGGCCCGAGCTCCTACGAGCAGTACTTC.

Only a few counts were recorded for this clonotype. The chain couples TRBV5-1 to TRBJ2-2; D assignment may be TRBD1 or TRBD2 (6 bases each). Germline V gene lookup returns CDR1 SGHRS and CDR2 YFSETQ. The length of the CDR3 is 18 residues. V lost 0 bases and J 1 base, leaving 16 bases between the germline ends. The CDR3: CASSLALMGGRNTGELFF. In DNA, the CDR3 is TGCGCCAGCAGCTTGGCTCTCATGGGGGGCCGGAACACCGGGGAGCTGTTTTTT.

This clonotype turned up a few times. This rearrangement joins TRBV29-1 to TRBJ2-7, with D possibly matching TRBD2 (5 bases). The germline V and J ends were trimmed by 4 bases and 1 base, with 8 bases remaining between them. Germline V gene lookup returns CDR1 SQVTM and CDR2 ANQGSEA. The CDR3 sequence is 12 residues long. DNA of the CDR3: TGCAGCGTTGGCCGGGATTCCTACGAGCAGTACTTC. Encoded protein: CSVGRDSYEQYF.

The chain links TRBV6-4 to TRBJ2-1; 8 bases fit TRBD2. The CDR3 extends over 15 amino acids. From germline, CDR1 is MRHNA and CDR2 SNTAGT. V lost 3 bases to trimming and J lost 0 bases; unmatched junction nucleotides: 1. CDR3 coding DNA: TGTGCCAGCAGTGAAGGGACTAGCTCCTACAATGAGCAGTTCTTC. This sequence encodes CASSEGTSSYNEQFF.

The chain links TRBV11-2 to TRBJ2-3; 7 bases line up with TRBD2. Per germline, CDR1 SGHAT and CDR2 FQNNGV. This CDR3 region has 17 residues. The J segment lost 2 bases and the V segment lost 1 base, leaving 9 bases of the junction unmatched. Here the CDR3 DNA reads TGTGCCAGCAGCTTAGGGTTAGCGGGCCTCTACACAGATACGCAGTATTTT. Translation: CASSLGLAGLYTDTQYF.

The chain employs TRBV30 and TRBJ2-6; D gene uncertain. The CDR3 extends over 13 amino acids. V was pared by 5 bases and J by 1 base, with 6 bases between. The V gene's germline CDR1 is GTSNPN and CDR2 SVGIG (reference sequence). The CDR3 region is CAWVASGANVLTF. Here the CDR3 DNA reads TGTGCCTGGGTTGCTTCTGGGGCCAACGTCCTGACTTTC.

This clonotype was picked up a small number of times. The chain is built from TRBV7-2 and TRBJ2-1; no clear D gene. The CDR3 runs to 13 residues. V gave up 1 base and J gave up 9 bases, with 10 bases separating them. Germline-derived CDR1 and CDR2 are SGHTA and FQGNSA. DNA for the CDR3: TGTGCCAGCAGCTTAGTGAGCGAGATTGAGCAGTTCTTC. It specifies CASSLVSEIEQFF.

This clonotype was seen more than once but under ten times. The CDR3 DNA follows: TGTGCCAGCAGGCAGAGCGGAATATACTACGAGCAGTACTTC. This gives the protein CASRQSGIYYEQYF. The chain has TRBV5-6 and TRBJ2-7, with D possibly being TRBD2 (5 bases). Germline CDR1 SGHDT, CDR2 YYEEEE. V was trimmed by 5 bases and J by 3 bases, leaving 15 bases between them. This CDR3 is 14 amino acids long.

This rearrangement joins TRBV4-1 to TRBJ2-2, with D unresolved. There are 17 residues in the CDR3. In germline, CDR1 is MGHRA, CDR2 YSYEKL. Between the trimmed V and J ends, which lost 0 bases and 6 bases, there was a span of 17 bases. Here the CDR3 DNA reads TGCGCCAGCAGCCAAGATTTCAGCCCAATTTATGCCGGGGAGCTGTTTTTT. The encoded protein is CASSQDFSPIYAGELFF.

This clonotype came up a few times. The chain combines TRBV11-2 with TRBJ2-2; no clear D gene. The germline V gene has CDR1 SGHAT and CDR2 FQNNGV. This CDR3 contains 14 residues. V lost 5 bases to trimming and J lost 3 bases, with 10 bases between them. The CDR3 region is CASSRTSHTGELFF. CDR3 DNA sequence: TGTGCCAGCAGCCGGACGTCACACACCGGGGAGCTGTTTTTT.

The V gene is TRBV7-3, the J gene TRBJ2-1; the D gene is possibly TRBD2 (7 bases). The germline V gene has CDR1 SGHTA and CDR2 FQGTGA. V shed 5 bases and J shed 4 bases, with 21 bases lying between them. The CDR3 totals 17 residues. CDR3 region: CASSPPWGGAGYNEQFF. For the CDR3, the DNA is TGTGCCAGCAGCCCCCCCTGGGGGGGGGCGGGGTACAATGAGCAGTTCTTC.

The CDR3 is CASSFGEYKVEAFF. As DNA, the CDR3 is TGCGCCAGCAGCTTCGGGGAATACAAGGTCGAAGCTTTCTTT. The chain links TRBV5-1 to TRBJ1-1; D is unclear. The CDR3 is 14 amino acids. Germline V gene sequence: CDR1 SGHRS, CDR2 YFSETQ. V lost 2 bases, J lost 8 bases, and 16 bases lay in between. Using reference TRBV5-1 and TRBJ1-1 for the parts outside the CDR3, the full variable domain is KAGVTQTPRYLIKTRGQQVTLSCSPISGHRSVSWYQQTPGQGLQFLFEYFSETQRNKGNFPGRFSGRQFSNSRSEMNVSTLELGDSALYLCASSFGEYKVEAFFGQGTRLTVV.

This chain links TRBV4-3 with TRBJ2-5, with 8 bases fitting TRBD2. The CDR3 extends over 14 amino acids. V was pared by 4 bases and J by 3 bases, with 4 bases of the junction left unmatched. Germline CDR1 LGHNA, CDR2 YSLEER. CDR3 in DNA: TGCGCCAGCAGCCGGGGACTAGTGGAAGAGACCCAGTACTTC. This codes for CASSRGLVEETQYF.

The gene calls are TRBV28 and TRBJ2-7, with D perhaps matching TRBD2 (5 bases). V dropped 7 bases and J dropped 7 bases, with 23 bases sitting between them. CDR1 and CDR2 (germline): MDHEN, SYDVKM. CDR3 size: 15 residues. This CDR3 is CASTPLALSPGEQYF. In DNA form, the CDR3 reads TGTGCCAGCACCCCTCTGGCCCTCTCCCCGGGGGAGCAGTACTTC.

This clonotype was recorded a few times. The chain couples TRBV29-1 to TRBJ1-2; tentative D call: TRBD1 (6 bases). Trimming left V 7 bases short and J 3 bases short, with 9 bases between. The germline CDR1 and CDR2 sequences are SQVTM and ANQGSEA. The CDR3 extends over 11 amino acids. The DNA for the CDR3 is TGCAGCGAGGGGGACGACTATGGCTACACCTTC. Translation: CSEGDDYGYTF.

This clonotype was found a few times. This chain links TRBV12-3 or TRBV12-4 with TRBJ2-2; 9 bases align to TRBD2. The CDR3 consists of 17 residues. The V and J ends lost 7 bases and 3 bases, in that order; junction bases with no gene match: 12. The CDR3 sequence: CASNLNSGGIYTGELFF. The CDR3 DNA reads as TGTGCCAGCAACCTAAATAGCGGGGGAATTTACACCGGGGAGCTGTTTTTT.

This clonotype was counted only a few times. The J gene is TRBJ2-7, the V gene TRBV7-9; 13 nucleotides line up with TRBD2. Trimming removed 5 bases from V and 12 bases from J; junction bases left unmatched: 10. The CDR3 contains 14 residues. CDR1 is SEHNR and CDR2 is FQNEAQ in the germline V gene (reference sequence). In DNA form, the CDR3 reads TGTGCCAGCAGCCCGCTCACTAGCGGGGGGGTCCTGTACTTC. It yields the protein CASSPLTSGGVLYF. The entire variable domain, with the rest obtained from reference TRBV7-9 and TRBJ2-7, is as follows: DTGVSQNPRHKITKRGQNVTFRCDPISEHNRLYWYRQTLGQGPEFLTYFQNEAQLEKSRLLSDRFSAERPKGSFSTLEIQRTEQGDSAMYLCASSPLTSGGVLYFGPGTRLTVT.

The chain recombines TRBV5-1 with TRBJ2-5, with D perhaps TRBD2 (6 bases). The germline V gene has CDR1 SGHRS and CDR2 YFSETQ. Deletions cut 1 base from V and 3 bases from J, with 10 bases between. This CDR3 contains 14 residues. CDR3 residues: CASSLSKREETQYF. DNA of the CDR3: TGCGCCAGCAGCTTGTCGAAGCGGGAAGAGACCCAGTACTTC.

This clonotype was recorded a few times. The chain links TRBV5-1 to TRBJ2-5; the D is unclear. The V end was cut by 2 bases, the J end by 5 bases, with 13 bases between. The CDR3 totals 14 residues. CDR1 is SGHRS, CDR2 YFSETQ, per germline. The DNA for the CDR3 is TGCGCCAGCAGCTTTTCAGGAGAGAGGGAGACCCAGTACTTC. Translated: CASSFSGERETQYF.

J is TRBJ2-7 and V is TRBV29-1; TRBD1 matches at 9 bases. V shed 4 bases and J 3 bases; nucleotides not matched to a gene: 7. The CDR3 is made up of 14 amino acids. Germline lookup yields CDR1 SQVTM and CDR2 ANQGSEA. The CDR3 nucleotides read TGCAGCGTTGCCTCAGGACAGGGGAGCTACGAGCAGTACTTC. This translates into CSVASGQGSYEQYF.

The chain has TRBV4-3 and TRBJ1-1, with no clear D. Trimming left V 1 base short and J 4 bases short, with 10 bases between. The CDR3 is 14 amino acids. Germline assignment: CDR1 LGHNA and CDR2 YSLEER. The CDR3 is CASSQGTFGTEAFF. CDR3 nucleotide sequence: TGCGCCAGCAGCCAAGGGACGTTTGGCACTGAAGCTTTCTTT.

The chain uses TRBV5-6 and TRBJ1-4; D is unclear. V lost 4 bases to trimming and J lost 0 bases, with 13 bases between them. This CDR3 has 16 residues. CDR1 is SGHDT, CDR2 YYEEEE, per germline. The CDR3 region has the DNA TGTGCCAGCAGCGGATGGACGGATGCAACTAATGAAAAACTGTTTTTT. It yields the protein CASSGWTDATNEKLFF.

V is TRBV7-2 and J is TRBJ2-1; 9 bases match TRBD2. Trimming cost V 7 bases and J 2 bases; bases outside gene matches: 9. Germline V gene sequence: CDR1 SGHTA, CDR2 FQGNSA. The CDR3 has 16 residues. The CDR3 is CASKGPGLAPYNEQFF. The CDR3 bases are TGTGCCAGCAAGGGCCCGGGACTAGCTCCCTACAATGAGCAGTTCTTC.